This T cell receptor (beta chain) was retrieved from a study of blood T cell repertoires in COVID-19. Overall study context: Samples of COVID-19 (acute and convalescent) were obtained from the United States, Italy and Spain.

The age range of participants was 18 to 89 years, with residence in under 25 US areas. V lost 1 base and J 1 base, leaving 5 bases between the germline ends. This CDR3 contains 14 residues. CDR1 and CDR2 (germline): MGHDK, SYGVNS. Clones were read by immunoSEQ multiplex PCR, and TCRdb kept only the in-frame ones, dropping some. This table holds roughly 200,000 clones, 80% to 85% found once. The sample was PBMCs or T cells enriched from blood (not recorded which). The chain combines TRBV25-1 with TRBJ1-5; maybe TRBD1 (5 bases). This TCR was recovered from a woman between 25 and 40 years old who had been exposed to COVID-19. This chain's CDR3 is CASSEWGSNQPQHF. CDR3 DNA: TGTGCCAGCAGTGAATGGGGCAGCAATCAGCCCCAGCATTTT.